This T cell receptor (beta chain) was observed in a study of cytomegalovirus exposure and HLA in healthy donors. On the study more broadly: The approximately 120 validation repertoires were reported in a later analysis to have been generated on the same platform as the approximately 700 first-cohort repertoires.

Study results and limitations: The authors listed approximately 160 TCR beta chains as cytomegalovirus-associated. Rarity characterized most TCR sequences, yet some public TCRs appeared in many donors.

The junction had 2 bases not matched to a gene; V was cut back by 3 bases and J by 4 bases. Germline CDR1 and CDR2: KGHSH and LQKENI. This CDR3 region has 14 residues. Generated by immunoSEQ multiplex PCR, the TCRdb table keeps only in-frame clones and is missing some. The data show under 200,000 clones, with roughly 91% seen just once and 9% to 12% held by the top ten. Concerning this clone itself: Its antigen is currently unknown.

Source material: PBMCs. The receptor comes from a young woman in good health and CMV-seropositive. The chain combines TRBV18 with TRBJ2-2, with TRBD1 identical over 7 bases. DNA for the CDR3: TGTGCCAGCTCACCGGGACAGTCCACCGGGGAGCTGTTTTTT. Encoded protein: CASSPGQSTGELFF.